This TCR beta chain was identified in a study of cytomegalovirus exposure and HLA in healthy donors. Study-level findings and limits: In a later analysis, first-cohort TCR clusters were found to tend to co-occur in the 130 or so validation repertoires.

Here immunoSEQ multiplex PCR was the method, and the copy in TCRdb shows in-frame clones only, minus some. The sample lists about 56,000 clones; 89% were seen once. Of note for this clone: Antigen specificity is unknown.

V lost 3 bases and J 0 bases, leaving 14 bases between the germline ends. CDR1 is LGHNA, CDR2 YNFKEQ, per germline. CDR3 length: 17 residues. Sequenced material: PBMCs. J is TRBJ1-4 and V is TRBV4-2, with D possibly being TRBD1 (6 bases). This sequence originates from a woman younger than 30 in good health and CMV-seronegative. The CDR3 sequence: CASSHETGPATNEKLFF. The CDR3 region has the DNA TGTGCCAGCAGCCATGAGACAGGCCCCGCAACTAATGAAAAACTGTTTTTT.